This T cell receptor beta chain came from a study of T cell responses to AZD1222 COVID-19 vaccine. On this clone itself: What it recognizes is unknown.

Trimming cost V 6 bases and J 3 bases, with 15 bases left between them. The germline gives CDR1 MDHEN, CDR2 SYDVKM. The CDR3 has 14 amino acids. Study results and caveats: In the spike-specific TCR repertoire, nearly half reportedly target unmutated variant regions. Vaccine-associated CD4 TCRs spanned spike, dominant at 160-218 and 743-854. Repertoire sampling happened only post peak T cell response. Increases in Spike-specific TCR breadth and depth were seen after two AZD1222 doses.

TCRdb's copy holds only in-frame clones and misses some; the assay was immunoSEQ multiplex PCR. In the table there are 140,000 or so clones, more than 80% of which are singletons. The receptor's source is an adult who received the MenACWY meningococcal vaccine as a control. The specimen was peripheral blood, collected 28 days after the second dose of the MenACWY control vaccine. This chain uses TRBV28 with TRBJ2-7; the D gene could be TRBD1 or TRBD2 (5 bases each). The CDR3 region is CASSRPGTDYEQYF. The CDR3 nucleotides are TGTGCCAGCAGCCGACCAGGGACCGACTACGAGCAGTACTTC.